Listed here are 32 T cell receptor beta chains from one sample, sequenced in a study of STAT5B mutations in CD4+ large granular lymphocyte leukemia. The table came from immunoSEQ multiplex PCR; TCRdb's copy has only in-frame clones and leaves some out. Here the sample spans approximately 30,000 clones, about 65% being singletons. Sequencing was done on a sample of CD4+ T cells from blood buffy coats. Receptors were obtained from a human donor in good health.

The rearrangement links TRBV5-1 to TRBJ2-2; D gene uncertain. V lost 0 bases, J lost 1 base, and 4 bases lay in between. Germline V CDR1 and CDR2: SGHRS, YFSETQ. The CDR3 has 14 residues. CDR3 loop: CASSLALNTGELFF. Written as DNA, the CDR3 is TGCGCCAGCAGCTTGGCCCTGAACACCGGGGAGCTGTTTTTT.

About this clone itself: The sample has other DNA sequences that encode this CDR3 too. This chain joins TRBV18 and TRBJ2-2; D is unresolved. The CDR3 has 14 residues. CDR1 is KGHSH and CDR2 is LQKENI in the germline V gene. Trimming pared 1 base from V and 1 base from J, leaving 4 bases between. Here the CDR3 DNA reads TGTGCCAGCTCACCACGGCAGAACACCGGGGAGCTGTTTTTT. Translation gives CASSPRQNTGELFF.

J is TRBJ2-3 and V is TRBV5-1; D gene unclear. The germline CDR1 and CDR2 sequences are SGHRS and YFSETQ. V lost 0 bases, J lost 1 base, and 9 bases lay in between. This CDR3 spans 15 amino acids. DNA for the CDR3: TGCGCCAGCAGCTTGGTGGGCACAGGCACAGATACGCAGTATTTT. It translates to CASSLVGTGTDTQYF.

This clone was counted once. The rearrangement uses TRBV6-6 and TRBJ2-5; no clear D. V shed 2 bases and J shed 5 bases, with 3 bases lying between them. The CDR3 loop spans 11 amino acids. Germline CDR1 is MNHNY and CDR2 is SVGAGI (reference sequence). The CDR3 here is CASSYVETQYF. As DNA, the CDR3 is TGTGCCAGCAGTTACGTCGAGACCCAGTACTTC.

The chain joins TRBV7-9 to TRBJ1-4, with 7 positions matching TRBD1. Per the germline V gene, CDR1 is SEHNR and CDR2 is FQNEAQ (reference sequence). V shed 5 bases and J 5 bases; nucleotides not matched to a gene: 8. This CDR3 is built from 15 residues. In nucleotides, the CDR3 is TGTGCCAGCAGCGCGGGACAGCATAAAAATGAAAAACTGTTTTTT. This gives the protein CASSAGQHKNEKLFF. Drawing the rest from reference TRBV7-9 and TRBJ1-4, the complete variable domain is DTGVSQNPRHKITKRGQNVTFRCDPISEHNRLYWYRQTLGQGPEFLTYFQNEAQLEKSRLLSDRFSAERPKGSFSTLEIQRTEQGDSAMYLCASSAGQHKNEKLFFGSGTQLSVL.

The rearrangement links TRBV15 to TRBJ1-4; 9 bases align to TRBD1. CDR3 length: 16 amino acids. Germline V gene lookup returns CDR1 LNHNV and CDR2 YYDKDF (reference sequence). With V trimmed by 4 bases and J by 5 bases, 8 bases remained unmatched. The DNA of the CDR3 is TGTGCCACCAGCATAAACCCCGGGACAGGGAATGAAAAACTGTTTTTT. Its protein product is CATSINPGTGNEKLFF.

The chain links TRBV7-3 to TRBJ2-2; TRBD1 matches at 10 bases. CDR3 size: 16 residues. From germline, CDR1 is SGHTA and CDR2 FQGTGA. V dropped 1 base and J dropped 7; count of bases not matched to a gene: 6. In DNA form, the CDR3 reads TGTGCCAGCAGCTTAATTGGGACAGGGGATATCGGGGAGCTGTTTTTT. It translates to CASSLIGTGDIGELFF.

The genes are TRBV19 and TRBJ2-1; 8 nucleotides match TRBD2. The CDR3 is made up of 15 amino acids. Germline V gene data show CDR1 as LNHDA and CDR2 as SQIVND (reference sequence). V was clipped by 3 bases and J by 2 bases; unmatched bases: 3. The CDR3 bases are TGTGCCAGTAGTATGGGACTAGGGACCTACAATGAGCAGTTCTTC. Its translation: CASSMGLGTYNEQFF.

The chain links TRBV7-9 to TRBJ2-7; 7 bases match TRBD1. The germline V gene has CDR1 SEHNR and CDR2 FQNEAQ (reference sequence). The CDR3 is made up of 13 amino acids. J was trimmed by 4 bases and V by 5 bases; bases with no gene match: 5. The chain's CDR3 is CASSRDRVYEQYF. The CDR3 coding sequence is TGTGCCAGCAGCCGCGACAGGGTGTACGAGCAGTACTTC.

This chain connects TRBV5-6 to TRBJ1-2; 10 bases fit TRBD1. Germline V gene lookup returns CDR1 SGHDT and CDR2 YYEEEE. V was clipped by 4 bases and J by 2 bases; unmatched bases: 5. There are 15 residues in the CDR3. CDR3 sequence: CASSRDRGENYGYTF. In DNA form, the CDR3 reads TGTGCCAGCAGCCGGGACAGGGGCGAAAACTATGGCTACACCTTC.

A single count supports this clone. The chain joins TRBV7-2 to TRBJ2-1; 10 bases are a match to TRBD2. Germline trimming cut 2 bases from V and 6 bases from J; bases unmatched to any gene: 1. Germline V CDR1 and CDR2: SGHTA, FQGNSA. The CDR3 length is 14 residues. CDR3 amino acids: CASSLSGGANEQFF. In nucleotides, the CDR3 is TGTGCCAGCAGCTTAAGCGGGGGGGCCAATGAGCAGTTCTTC.

The V gene is TRBV15, the J gene TRBJ2-1; possible D gene TRBD2, 6 bases. The germline gives CDR1 LNHNV, CDR2 YYDKDF (reference sequence). V dropped 5 bases and J dropped 8 bases, with 13 bases sitting between them. This CDR3 contains 13 residues. CDR3: CATSRGAGDEQFF. The CDR3 coding sequence is TGTGCCACCAGCCGCGGGGCTGGGGATGAGCAGTTCTTC.

This chain connects TRBV18 to TRBJ2-3, with TRBD2 as a possible D gene (5 bases). CDR1 is KGHSH, CDR2 LQKENI, per germline. The CDR3 length is 16 residues. Trimming left V 0 bases short and J 1 base short, with 11 bases between. CDR3: CASSPPGDPRTDTQYF. The CDR3 bases are TGTGCCAGCTCACCACCGGGAGACCCCCGCACAGATACGCAGTATTTT.

This clone showed up just a few times. J is TRBJ1-2 and V is TRBV15, with a tentative D call TRBD1 (6 bases). Trimming took 3 bases from V and 2 from J, leaving 16 bases between them. Germline CDR1 LNHNV, CDR2 YYDKDF (reference sequence). CDR3 size: 16 residues. The CDR3 DNA reads TGTGCCACCAGCAGCCCGGAGGGGGGAAGGAACTATGGCTACACCTTC. This encodes CATSSPEGGRNYGYTF.

This chain joins TRBV18 and TRBJ1-1; perhaps TRBD1 as D (6 bases). Trimming shortened V by 3 bases and J by 1 base, and 12 bases separated the two germline ends. The germline V gene encodes CDR1 KGHSH and CDR2 LQKENI. The CDR3 extends over 15 amino acids. In nucleotides, the CDR3 is TGTGCCAGCTCACCCCGACAGGCCACGAACACTGAAGCTTTCTTT. It translates to CASSPRQATNTEAFF.

This rearrangement joins TRBV7-6 to TRBJ2-2; 11 bases align to TRBD2. From germline, CDR1 is SGHVS and CDR2 FNYEAQ. CDR3 length equals 18 residues. After removal of 5 bases from V and 2 bases from J, the junction contained 10 bases not matched to a gene. CDR3 sequence: CASSPRGSGGANTGELFF. DNA for the CDR3: TGTGCCAGCAGCCCCCGGGGTAGCGGGGGGGCAAACACCGGGGAGCTGTTTTTT.

The sample holds a few counts of this clone. V and J are TRBV2 and TRBJ1-3; D call uncertain. The CDR3 is 15 amino acids. CDR1 is SNHLY, CDR2 FYNNEI, per germline. The V gene lost 1 base and the J gene lost 0 bases, with 7 bases spanning the gap. CDR3 region: CASSEGRLSGNTIYF. The CDR3, as DNA: TGTGCCAGCAGTGAAGGACGGCTCTCTGGAAACACCATATATTTT.

The V and J genes are TRBV5-4 and TRBJ2-2; the D is unclear. CDR3 length: 19 amino acids. From germline, CDR1 is SGHNT and CDR2 YYREEE (reference sequence). V was pared by 0 bases and J by 4 bases, with 22 bases between. The CDR3 loop reads CASSLGGNRAAFRTGELFF. CDR3 nucleotide sequence: TGTGCCAGCAGCTTGGGGGGAAATCGTGCGGCCTTTCGCACCGGGGAGCTGTTTTTT.

This clone was recorded a few times. The rearrangement uses TRBV10-3 and TRBJ1-6, with 10 bases lining up with TRBD1. The length of the CDR3 is 14 residues. V lost 4 bases and J lost 9; bases outside the gene matches: 3. The germline CDR1 and CDR2 sequences are ENHRY and SYGVKD. The CDR3 here is CAISAGQGSSPLHF. The DNA for the CDR3 is TGTGCCATCAGTGCGGGACAGGGGAGTTCACCCCTCCACTTT.

This clone was observed a handful of times. The J gene is TRBJ1-1, the V gene TRBV6-5; 7 nucleotides match TRBD1. Trimming removed 2 bases from V and 6 bases from J; junction bases left unmatched: 6. CDR1 MNHEY and CDR2 SVGAGI come from the germline V gene. This CDR3 is built from 14 residues. CDR3 in amino acids: CASSYQQGISEAFF. CDR3 sequence (DNA): TGTGCCAGCAGTTACCAACAGGGGATATCTGAAGCTTTCTTT.

The rearrangement links TRBV10-3 to TRBJ2-6; 7 nucleotides match TRBD1. Germline V lookup: CDR1 ENHRY, CDR2 SYGVKD. V lost 0 bases and J lost 0; bases outside the gene matches: 5. The CDR3 extends over 18 amino acids. The CDR3 region has the DNA TGTGCCATCAGTGAGTCAGGGGCAGGGGGCTCTGGGGCCAACGTCCTGACTTTC. It codes for CAISESGAGGSGANVLTF.

This sequence joins TRBV11-3 and TRBJ2-2, with TRBD1 identical over 9 bases. The CDR3 contains 14 residues. The germline CDR1 and CDR2 sequences are SGHNT and YENEEA. The trim removed 5 bases at V and 6 bases at J, leaving 4 bases unmatched. For the CDR3, the DNA is TGTGCCAGCAGCCCGGGACAGGGTGCCGGGGAGCTGTTTTTT. Residues: CASSPGQGAGELFF.

The chain has TRBV15 and TRBJ1-2; D gene unclear. The V end was cut by 0 bases, the J end by 4 bases, with 3 bases between. The germline CDR1 and CDR2 sequences are LNHNV and YYDKDF (reference sequence). CDR3 length equals 12 residues. The CDR3: CATSRDSYGYTF. CDR3 nucleotide sequence: TGTGCCACCAGCAGAGACAGCTATGGCTACACCTTC.

The chain combines TRBV7-2 with TRBJ1-5, with D tentatively TRBD1 (6 bases). Germline V gives CDR1 SGHTA, CDR2 FQGNSA. The length of the CDR3 is 18 residues. Trimming pared 5 bases from V and 2 bases from J, leaving 22 bases between. The CDR3 bases are TGTGCCAGCAGCCCTAGATCTGGGGGCGCGGATGGCAATCAGCCCCAGCATTTT. Protein sequence: CASSPRSGGADGNQPQHF.

The V gene is TRBV6-5, the J gene TRBJ1-2, with D tentatively TRBD1 (5 bases). Germline CDR1 is MNHEY and CDR2 is SVGAGI. The V end lost 2 bases, the J end lost 4 bases, and 11 bases lay between the germline ends. This CDR3 has 14 amino acids. CDR3: CASSYEGRGYGYTF. CDR3 DNA: TGTGCCAGCAGTTACGAGGGGAGAGGCTATGGCTACACCTTC.

This clone was seen only a few times. This chain links TRBV19 with TRBJ2-5; possible D gene TRBD2, 5 bases. The CDR3 runs to 13 residues. V was pared by 5 bases and J by 7 bases, with 14 bases between. CDR1 is LNHDA, CDR2 SQIVND, per germline (reference sequence). The CDR3 nucleotides are TGTGCCAGTAGTGCGGACTCGCGGGCGACCCAGTACTTC. Translated: CASSADSRATQYF.

V is TRBV7-2 and J is TRBJ2-3; TRBD2 aligns across 12 bases. CDR1 SGHTA and CDR2 FQGNSA come from the germline V gene. The CDR3 is made up of 17 amino acids. J was trimmed by 5 bases and V by 1 base; bases with no gene match: 7. The CDR3 region is CASSLGSSGGAVDTQYF. As DNA, the CDR3 is TGTGCCAGCAGCTTAGGGTCTAGCGGGGGGGCAGTAGATACGCAGTATTTT.

The chain uses TRBV14 and TRBJ1-1, with D uncertain. With 11 bases removed from V and 1 base from J, the gap between germline ends came to 2 bases. Germline values: CDR1 SGHDN, CDR2 FVKESK. The CDR3 is made up of 9 amino acids. The CDR3 sequence is CARNTEAFF. Written as DNA, the CDR3 is TGTGCCCGGAACACTGAAGCTTTCTTT.

The chain employs TRBV5-1 and TRBJ2-6; the D call may be TRBD1 or TRBD2 (5 bases each). Trimming took off 4 bases at V and 11 bases at J, with 13 bases between the two ends. Germline CDR1 is SGHRS and CDR2 is YFSETQ. This CDR3 has 13 residues. The CDR3 DNA reads TGCGCCAGCAGCCCGGGTGGGGACCACGTCCTGACTTTC. This gives the protein CASSPGGDHVLTF.

This clone was observed a few times. The chain joins TRBV19 to TRBJ1-5; tentative D call: TRBD1 (5 bases). The V end was cut by 5 bases, the J end by 4 bases, with 12 bases between. This CDR3 region has 14 residues. Looked up from germline, CDR1 is LNHDA and CDR2 is SQIVND (reference sequence). CDR3 protein: CASSWDGANQPQHF. DNA for the CDR3: TGTGCCAGTAGTTGGGACGGAGCAAATCAGCCCCAGCATTTT.

This chain uses TRBV7-2 with TRBJ1-4; D perhaps matches TRBD1 (6 bases). Germline-derived CDR1 and CDR2 are SGHTA and FQGNSA. CDR3 size: 16 residues. V lost 5 bases and J 4 bases, leaving 17 bases between the germline ends. The CDR3 loop reads CASSGRSGALNEKLFF. The CDR3 DNA sequence: TGTGCCAGCAGCGGACGCTCAGGGGCCCTTAATGAAAAACTGTTTTTT.

The count of this clone is one. The rearrangement joins TRBV18 to TRBJ1-3; D is ambiguous. The CDR3 covers 16 residues. CDR1 is KGHSH and CDR2 is LQKENI in the germline V gene. V was pared by 3 bases and J by 0 bases, with 12 bases between. The CDR3, as DNA: TGTGCCAGCTCACCCGGAACGGGGAGCTCTGGAAACACCATATATTTT. Encoded protein: CASSPGTGSSGNTIYF. The complete variable domain, with remaining parts taken from reference TRBV18 and TRBJ1-3, reads NAGVMQNPRHLVRRRGQEARLRCSPMKGHSHVYWYRQLPEEGLKFMVYLQKENIIDESGMPKERFSAEFPKEGPSILRIQQVVRGDSAAYFCASSPGTGSSGNTIYFGEGSWLTVV.